The sequence of this T cell receptor (beta chain) was determined in a study of T cell responses to AZD1222 COVID-19 vaccine. Repertoires were generated with immunoSEQ multiplex PCR, while TCRdb's copy carries only in-frame clones and drops some. The sample yields around 110,000 clones, roughly 90% seen once. Study results and caveats: Close to half of all spike-specific TCRs reportedly target regions of the variants that are unmutated. Females outnumbered males among donors, who were mostly white British; clonal diversity was possibly underestimated. Baseline serology detected seropositivity in only five to seven AZD1222 recipients.

This CDR3 contains 14 residues. V lost 0 bases and J lost 5, with 10 bases in between. Germline values: CDR1 SGHTS, CDR2 YDEGEE. Note on this clone: The antigen remains unidentified.

The chain has TRBV5-8 and TRBJ2-3; unclear D gene. The clonotype originates from an adult in good health. The source was peripheral blood, collected on day 0 of AZD1222 vaccination. The DNA of the CDR3 is TGTGCCAGCAGCTTGGAGGCCGATCAAGATACGCAGTATTTT. It encodes CASSLEADQDTQYF.